This entry lists 15 T cell receptor beta chains sequenced from one sample in a study. Via MiXCR, TCRdb re-called the RT-PCR reads, giving one row per CDR3 protein. The table records approximately 720,000 distinct CDR3 sequences, 12% to 15% of them present only once. The source material was memory CD4+ T cells from blood. The receptors shown here come from a female donor in good health, serving as a healthy control.

This clonotype appeared many times. V usage is TRBV5-1 and J usage is TRBJ2-1, with 7 nucleotides matching TRBD2. The junction had 12 bases not matched to a gene; V was cut back by 0 bases and J by 9 bases. CDR3 length: 16 residues. Germline V gene sequence: CDR1 SGHRS, CDR2 YFSETQ. CDR3 sequence reads: CASSLAGGRALVEQFF. For the CDR3, the DNA is TGCGCCAGCAGCTTGGCCGGAGGGAGGGCCCTCGTTGAGCAGTTCTTC.

V gene TRBV4-1 combines with J gene TRBJ1-4; D may be TRBD1 (5 bases). Germline CDR1 reads MGHRA; CDR2 reads YSYEKL. There are 17 residues in the CDR3. V shed 0 bases and J shed 4 bases, with 15 bases lying between them. CDR3 in DNA: TGCGCCAGCAGCCAAGATCGAGGTGGGGCAGGTAATGAAAAACTGTTTTTT. Translated: CASSQDRGGAGNEKLFF.

The chain combines TRBV5-1 with TRBJ2-2; 13 positions agree with TRBD2. The CDR3 covers 16 residues. The trim removed 4 bases at V and 6 bases at J, leaving 6 bases unmatched. Germline CDR1 reads SGHRS; CDR2 reads YFSETQ. This CDR3 is CASSPLAGGLAGELFF. As DNA, the CDR3 is TGCGCCAGCAGCCCACTAGCGGGAGGGCTCGCCGGGGAGCTGTTTTTT.

This clonotype was seen a few times. V gene TRBV28 combines with J gene TRBJ2-2; D unclear. Trimming took off 11 bases at V and 0 bases at J, with 10 bases between the two ends. The CDR3 consists of 13 residues. Germline loops: CDR1 MDHEN, CDR2 SYDVKM. The CDR3 spells CAGLSTNTGELFF. The CDR3, as DNA: TGTGCCGGGCTGTCCACGAACACCGGGGAGCTGTTTTTT.

The sample holds a few counts of this clonotype. V gene TRBV29-1 combines with J gene TRBJ2-1; the match to TRBD1 covers 9 bases. Germline CDR1 SQVTM, CDR2 ANQGSEA. With V trimmed by 7 bases and J by 10 bases, 11 bases remained unmatched. This CDR3 comprises 13 residues. The CDR3 sequence: CSAAGTGLAEQFF. The CDR3 DNA sequence: TGCAGCGCCGCCGGGACAGGGCTGGCCGAGCAGTTCTTC.

This clonotype showed up just a few times. The chain carries TRBV20-1 and TRBJ2-7; the match to TRBD2 covers 9 bases. The CDR3 length is 12 residues. In germline, CDR1 is DFQATT, CDR2 SNEGSKA (reference sequence). For the CDR3, the DNA is TGCAGCAGCGGGAGGAGCTCCTACGAGCAGTACTTC. Amino acids: CSSGRSSYEQYF.

This clonotype was seen many times. The chain employs TRBV24-1 and TRBJ2-5; no clear D. Germline CDR1 is KGHDR and CDR2 is SFDVKD. This CDR3 region has 13 residues. The V end lost 5 bases, the J end lost 2 bases, and 8 bases lay between the germline ends. CDR3: CATSAVRQETQYF. In nucleotides, the CDR3 is TGTGCCACCAGTGCAGTCAGGCAAGAGACCCAGTACTTC.

This sequence joins TRBV11-2 and TRBJ2-7; unclear D gene. Trimming stripped 0 bases from V and 2 bases from J, with 11 bases between. The germline V gene encodes CDR1 SGHAT and CDR2 FQNNGV. This CDR3 contains 15 residues. CDR3 protein: CASSLDRAHTYEQYF. The CDR3 DNA sequence: TGTGCCAGCAGCTTAGATCGGGCACACACCTACGAGCAGTACTTC.

There are a few counts of this clonotype. The V gene is TRBV20-1, the J gene TRBJ2-7; tentative D call: TRBD1 (5 bases). Trimming took 2 bases from V and 4 from J, leaving 9 bases between them. Germline values: CDR1 DFQATT, CDR2 SNEGSKA (reference sequence). This CDR3 has 12 amino acids. For the CDR3, the DNA is TGCAGTGCTAGACCAGGACAATACGAGCAGTACTTC. The encoded protein is CSARPGQYEQYF.

In this sample, this clonotype turned up a few times. The CDR3 spells CASSDIGYDSPLHF. The DNA of the CDR3 is TGTGCCAGCAGTGACATAGGATATGATTCACCCCTCCACTTT. J is TRBJ1-6 and V is TRBV6-1; no clear D gene. Deletions cut 3 bases from V and 8 bases from J, with 11 bases between. The CDR3 has 14 residues. Germline V gene sequence: CDR1 MNHNS, CDR2 SASEGT.

The V call is TRBV27, the J call TRBJ2-1, with D possibly matching TRBD1 (5 bases). V gave up 0 bases and J gave up 11 bases, with 14 bases separating them. CDR1 is MNHEY and CDR2 is SMNVEV in the germline V gene (reference sequence). The CDR3 runs to 14 residues. CDR3 sequence (DNA): TGTGCCAGCAGTTTATCAGGGGTGGTCCTTAAGCAGTTCTTC. Residues: CASSLSGVVLKQFF.

J is TRBJ1-3 and V is TRBV20-1; D might be TRBD1 (5 bases). There are 16 residues in the CDR3. CDR1 DFQATT and CDR2 SNEGSKA come from the germline V gene (reference sequence). V dropped 0 bases and J dropped 1 base, with 13 bases sitting between them. CDR3 residues: CSARDQRGLSGNTIYF. The CDR3 region has the DNA TGCAGTGCTAGAGATCAAAGGGGCTTGTCTGGAAACACCATATATTTT.

The rearrangement uses TRBV15 and TRBJ1-1; 7 bases are a match to TRBD1. Germline loops: CDR1 LNHNV, CDR2 YYDKDF (reference sequence). CDR3 length equals 15 residues. V was clipped by 3 bases and J by 8 bases; unmatched bases: 12. This CDR3 reads CATSRKTGVLIEAFF. As DNA, the CDR3 is TGTGCCACCAGCAGGAAAACAGGGGTCTTAATAGAAGCTTTCTTT.

The V gene is TRBV7-9, the J gene TRBJ2-2; TRBD1 matches 8 bases. CDR1 is SEHNR and CDR2 is FQNEAQ in the germline V gene (reference sequence). The J segment lost 2 bases and the V segment lost 4 bases, leaving 6 bases of the junction unmatched. The CDR3 length is 16 residues. CDR3 DNA: TGTGCCAGCAGCTCCGACAGGGGCTTTAACACCGGGGAGCTGTTTTTT. This gives the protein CASSSDRGFNTGELFF.

This clonotype has ten or more counts. The chain's CDR3 is CASSQEIRGQEYGYTF. CDR3 nucleotide sequence: TGCGCCAGCAGCCAAGAAATCCGAGGACAGGAGTATGGCTACACCTTC. The chain is built from TRBV4-3 and TRBJ1-2, with 7 bases lining up with TRBD1. CDR1 and CDR2 from the germline V gene are LGHNA and YSLEER. Trimming cost V 0 bases and J 5 bases; bases outside gene matches: 9. This CDR3 spans 16 amino acids.